This TCR beta chain was observed in a study of T cell repertoires in cytomegalovirus infection. Turning to the study itself: HLA-C-restricted CMV epitopes, recently identified, and well-studied HLA-B-restricted ones were used by the study. In public TCR beta signatures, there were indications of both CMV infection and matching HLA type.

V dropped 2 bases and J dropped 7; count of bases not matched to a gene: 5. There are 15 residues in the CDR3. Germline V gene lookup returns CDR1 MDHEN and CDR2 SYDVKM. TCRdb processed the reads anew with MiXCR; each CDR3 protein has one entry. The sample has some 130,000 distinct CDR3 sequences, 25% to 35% seen once. This clonotype was observed at least ten times. What it binds is unknown. Whole-study results and caveats: Cumulated frequencies of public TCR beta families served to identify carriers of CMV plus the relevant HLA.

This sequence was found in a human donor in good health (CMV status not recorded). Some clones in this sample may be carry-over from other donors' samples. The V call is TRBV28, the J call TRBJ1-6, with 7 bases matching TRBD1. The sequencing used CD8+ T cells from cultured PBMCs, collected from culture after CMV antigen stimulation. The CDR3 sequence: CASSLRQGGNSPLHF. The CDR3, as DNA: TGTGCCAGCAGTTTACGACAGGGTGGGAATTCACCCCTCCACTTT.